This TCR beta chain is from a study of beta chain features in type 1 diabetes. About the study: All samples combined gave around 100,000,000 sorted cells for examination.

The V gene end was trimmed by 5 bases and the J gene end by 4 bases; junction bases not matched to a gene: 10. The CDR3 has 15 amino acids. Germline V CDR1 and CDR2: MNHEY, SMNVEV (reference sequence). Isolated RNA was reverse transcribed in full, so expressed TCRB transcripts were sequenced. The data were produced by immunoSEQ multiplex PCR, yet TCRdb's version contains in-frame clones alone and is incomplete. The table lists about 660,000 clones, about 14% of them singletons. As for this clone: Its antigen is still unknown.

Whole-study findings and limits: TCRB repertoires of naive, central memory and Treg cells appeared more similar among patients than among healthy donors. Moderately but significantly shorter TCRB CDR3s were found in Type 1 diabetes patients in all four CD4+ subsets. Type 1 diabetes patients had fewer VDJ junction insertions and more deletions.

The TCR was taken from a man aged 18 to 30 with type 1 diabetes. The chain uses TRBV27 and TRBJ1-1; TRBD1 aligns across 7 bases. The specimen sequenced was naive CD4+ T cells from blood. CDR3 sequence reads: CASSLGVQGTTEAFF. The CDR3 DNA is TGTGCCAGCAGTCTAGGGGTACAGGGGACCACTGAAGCTTTCTTT.